These 21 T cell receptor beta chains originate from one sample sequenced in a study of T cell changes during pregnancy in multiple sclerosis (dated by TCRdb to 2018 to 2020). Libraries came from the immunoSEQ multiplex PCR assay. TCRdb limited this immuneACCESS table to in-frame rearrangements with V and J called. A share of clones is missing; checked studies link under half to unresolved V genes, and the rest is unexplained. This sample gives about 89,000 clones in total; under 95% of them show up just once. The ten largest clones add up to roughly 2% of the sample. Sequenced material: peripheral blood, taken after pregnancy. These receptors were taken from a female donor in good health, enrolled as a control in a pregnancy study.

This chain links TRBV7-2 with TRBJ2-3; weak D call: TRBD1 (5 bases). The CDR3 covers 15 residues. The V gene lost 6 bases and the J gene lost 1 base, with 14 bases spanning the gap. Germline assignment: CDR1 SGHTA and CDR2 FQGNSA. CDR3 sequence: CASSPDSLGTDTQYF. CDR3 coding DNA: TGTGCCAGCAGTCCCGACAGCCTCGGCACAGATACGCAGTATTTT.

The chain employs TRBV19 and TRBJ2-5; 11 nucleotides align to TRBD1. Germline trimming cut 8 bases from V and 0 bases from J; bases unmatched to any gene: 5. The CDR3 contains 15 residues. CDR1 is LNHDA and CDR2 is SQIVND in the germline V gene (reference sequence). The DNA for the CDR3 is TGTGCCAGTGGACAGGGGGCCCTCGACCAAGAGACCCAGTACTTC. It is translated as CASGQGALDQETQYF.

The chain is built from TRBV28 and TRBJ2-5; 8 bases are shared with TRBD2. Trimming removed 3 bases from V and 0 bases from J; junction bases left unmatched: 9. Germline V gene lookup returns CDR1 MDHEN and CDR2 SYDVKM. The CDR3 totals 17 residues. CDR3: CASSFFSGRKYQETQYF. CDR3 sequence (DNA): TGTGCCAGCAGTTTTTTCAGCGGGAGAAAGTACCAAGAGACCCAGTACTTC.

The gene calls are TRBV19 and TRBJ1-2, with 7 bases that match TRBD1. The CDR3 totals 12 residues. Germline V gene data show CDR1 as LNHDA and CDR2 as SQIVND (reference sequence). Germline trimming cut 5 bases from V and 8 bases from J; bases unmatched to any gene: 5. CDR3 nucleotide sequence: TGTGCCAGTAGTCCGACAGGGTTCGGCTACACCTTC. Its translation is CASSPTGFGYTF.

The chain is built from TRBV9 and TRBJ2-2; D is possibly TRBD2 (5 bases). The V gene's germline CDR1 is SGDLS and CDR2 YYNGEE. Deletions cut 3 bases from V and 5 bases from J, with 20 bases between. This CDR3 comprises 17 residues. CDR3: CASSETRETGWTGELFF. The DNA of the CDR3 is TGTGCCAGCAGCGAGACCCGCGAGACGGGGTGGACCGGGGAGCTGTTTTTT.

The CDR3 DNA follows: TGTGCCAGCAGCGTAGCCAGCGGACGGTCCGGATACGAGCAGTACTTC. Protein: CASSVASGRSGYEQYF. The rearrangement uses TRBV9 and TRBJ2-7; the D gene is possibly TRBD2 (5 bases). The CDR3 is 16 residues long. Germline-derived CDR1 and CDR2 are SGDLS and YYNGEE. V was clipped by 0 bases and J by 4 bases, with 17 bases between them.

The gene calls are TRBV6-6 and TRBJ2-7; 7 bases fit TRBD2. Germline CDR1 reads MNHNY; CDR2 reads SVGAGI (reference sequence). The CDR3 is 15 amino acids. V dropped 5 bases and J dropped 0; count of bases not matched to a gene: 7. CDR3 loop: CASSPPAGSSYEQYF. In DNA form, the CDR3 reads TGTGCCAGCAGTCCCCCAGCGGGGAGCTCCTACGAGCAGTACTTC.

The gene calls are TRBV7-9 and TRBJ2-3; TRBD2 aligns across 7 bases. V shed 4 bases, J shed 1 base, and the junction held 11 bases outside the gene matches. The CDR3 spans 17 residues. Germline loops: CDR1 SEHNR, CDR2 FQNEAQ (reference sequence). The DNA for the CDR3 is TGTGCCAGCAGCTCATCAGGGACTACGACGGGCACAGATACGCAGTATTTT. Translation gives CASSSSGTTTGTDTQYF.

Remarks on this clone: This specimen includes other DNA sequences encoding the same CDR3. This sequence joins TRBV5-6 and TRBJ1-5; 7 bases are shared with TRBD1. The CDR3 runs to 13 residues. Germline CDR1 and CDR2: SGHDT and YYEEEE. V was clipped by 2 bases and J by 6 bases; unmatched bases: 2. The CDR3 DNA follows: TGTGCCAGCAGCTTAGGGGGCGGTCAGCCCCAGCATTTT. It translates to CASSLGGGQPQHF.

The chain links TRBV2 to TRBJ1-4; 9 bases map to TRBD1. Germline V gene data show CDR1 as SNHLY and CDR2 as FYNNEI. The CDR3 spans 15 residues. V shed 8 bases and J 8 bases; nucleotides not matched to a gene: 12. The CDR3 loop reads CASGGRDRVKEKLFF. The DNA of the CDR3 is TGTGCCAGCGGAGGGCGGGACAGGGTGAAGGAAAAACTGTTTTTT.

The chain combines TRBV27 with TRBJ2-1, with TRBD1 matching 7 bases. CDR1 MNHEY and CDR2 SMNVEV come from the germline V gene (reference sequence). J gave up 12 bases and V 7 bases, and 12 bases lay outside the gene matches. The CDR3 has 13 amino acids. The CDR3 loop is CASKGQASMRQFF. The DNA for the CDR3 is TGTGCCAGCAAAGGACAGGCCTCAATGAGGCAGTTCTTC.

This chain joins TRBV9 and TRBJ2-1; 8 bases map to TRBD1. The CDR3 covers 17 residues. CDR1 and CDR2 from the germline V gene are SGDLS and YYNGEE. Losses at the gene ends were 1 base for V and 4 bases for J; bases not matched to a gene: 10. The CDR3 DNA sequence: TGTGCCAGCAGCGTATCACCCGGACAGGGCAAATACAATGAGCAGTTCTTC. Its protein is CASSVSPGQGKYNEQFF.

V usage is TRBV19 and J usage is TRBJ2-7; 13 bases map to TRBD2. The CDR3 length is 17 residues. J gave up 0 bases and V 4 bases, and 6 bases lay outside the gene matches. CDR1 and CDR2 (germline): LNHDA, SQIVND (reference sequence). CDR3 sequence reads: CASSRGLAGANSYEQYF. CDR3 nucleotides: TGTGCCAGTAGTAGAGGACTAGCGGGGGCCAACTCCTACGAGCAGTACTTC. Combining the CDR3 with reference TRBV19 and TRBJ2-7 gives the whole variable domain DGGITQSPKYLFRKEGQNVTLSCEQNLNHDAMYWYRQDPGQGLRLIYYSQIVNDFQKGDIAEGYSVSREKKESFPLTVTSAQKNPTAFYLCASSRGLAGANSYEQYFGPGTRLTVT.

This CDR3 is CSVEADPPTSATYNEQFF. CDR3 coding DNA: TGCAGCGTTGAAGCCGACCCCCCGACTAGCGCTACCTACAATGAGCAGTTCTTC. The chain combines TRBV29-1 with TRBJ2-1; 8 positions match TRBD2. CDR1 is SQVTM, CDR2 ANQGSEA, per germline. V dropped 1 base and J dropped 2; count of bases not matched to a gene: 13. This CDR3 comprises 18 residues.

The chain joins TRBV9 to TRBJ1-3, with 9 bases lining up with TRBD1. CDR3 size: 17 residues. Germline V gene lookup returns CDR1 SGDLS and CDR2 YYNGEE. V shed 4 bases, J shed 3 bases, and the junction held 11 bases outside the gene matches. The CDR3, as DNA: TGTGCCAGCAGCCCCGAACCGACAGGGGGTTATGGAAACACCATATATTTT. The encoded protein is CASSPEPTGGYGNTIYF.

The chain joins TRBV7-9 to TRBJ1-2; D uncertain. Per the germline V gene, CDR1 is SEHNR and CDR2 is FQNEAQ (reference sequence). V dropped 3 bases and J dropped 8 bases, with 13 bases sitting between them. This CDR3 spans 13 amino acids. Here the CDR3 reads CASSFFQEGGYTF. For the CDR3, the DNA is TGTGCCAGCAGCTTTTTTCAGGAAGGAGGCTACACCTTC.

The rearrangement links TRBV19 to TRBJ2-6; TRBD2 matches 9 bases. V lost 3 bases and J lost 1; bases outside the gene matches: 7. CDR1 is LNHDA, CDR2 SQIVND, per germline (reference sequence). The CDR3 runs 18 residues. CDR3 in DNA: TGTGCCAGTAGTATGGGCCTAGCGGGAAGGTCTGGGGCCAACGTCCTGACTTTC. Translating it yields CASSMGLAGRSGANVLTF.

Here the CDR3 reads CASRPGHTFPEAFF. The CDR3 DNA reads as TGTGCCAGCAGACCGGGACATACCTTCCCTGAAGCTTTCTTT. The rearrangement links TRBV7-9 to TRBJ1-1; tentatively, D is TRBD1 (6 bases). The CDR3 covers 14 residues. Deletions cut 6 bases from V and 6 bases from J, with 17 bases between. Germline-derived CDR1 and CDR2 are SEHNR and FQNEAQ (reference sequence).

This clone is a singleton in its sample. This chain links TRBV11-2 with TRBJ1-3; D might be TRBD1 (5 bases). The CDR3 sequence is 15 residues long. Germline V gene lookup returns CDR1 SGHAT and CDR2 FQNNGV. Trimming removed 3 bases from V and 0 bases from J, with 9 bases in between. The CDR3 DNA reads as TGTGCCAGCAGCTTCCGGGGGGACTCTGGAAACACCATATATTTT. As protein: CASSFRGDSGNTIYF.

This chain links TRBV5-6 with TRBJ1-3; 8 nucleotides line up with TRBD1. Per the germline V gene, CDR1 is SGHDT and CDR2 is YYEEEE. The CDR3 is made up of 16 amino acids. V gave up 0 bases and J gave up 0 bases; unmatched junction bases: 2. This CDR3 reads CASSLGTGSSGNTIYF. The CDR3 region has the DNA TGTGCCAGCAGCTTGGGGACAGGGAGCTCTGGAAACACCATATATTTT.

J is TRBJ2-1 and V is TRBV18; weak D call: TRBD2 (6 bases). Per germline, CDR1 KGHSH and CDR2 LQKENI. CDR3 length: 16 amino acids. V lost 4 bases and J lost 6, with 19 bases in between. CDR3 coding DNA: TGTGCCAGCTCACTAGGGGAGGTACATAATTCCAATGAGCAGTTCTTC. Its translation is CASSLGEVHNSNEQFF.